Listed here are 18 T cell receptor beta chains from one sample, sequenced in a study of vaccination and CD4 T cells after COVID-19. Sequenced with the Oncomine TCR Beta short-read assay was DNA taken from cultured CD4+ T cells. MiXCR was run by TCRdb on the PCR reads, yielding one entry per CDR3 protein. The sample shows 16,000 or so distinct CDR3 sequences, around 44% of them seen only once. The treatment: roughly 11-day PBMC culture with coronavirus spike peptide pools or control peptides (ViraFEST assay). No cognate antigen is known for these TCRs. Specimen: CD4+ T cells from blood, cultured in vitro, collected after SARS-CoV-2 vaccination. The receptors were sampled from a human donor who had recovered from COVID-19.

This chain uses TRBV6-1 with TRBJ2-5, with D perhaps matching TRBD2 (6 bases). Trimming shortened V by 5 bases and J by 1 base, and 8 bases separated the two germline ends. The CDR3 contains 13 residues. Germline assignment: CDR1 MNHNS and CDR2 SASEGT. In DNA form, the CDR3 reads TGTGCCAGCAGTCGGGACTTCCAAGAGACCCAGTACTTC. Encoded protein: CASSRDFQETQYF.

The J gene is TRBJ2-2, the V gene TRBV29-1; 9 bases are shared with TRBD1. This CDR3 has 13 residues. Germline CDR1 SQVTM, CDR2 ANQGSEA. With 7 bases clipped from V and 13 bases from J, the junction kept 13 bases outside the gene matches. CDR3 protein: CSASDRGGRSLFF. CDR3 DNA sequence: TGCAGCGCCTCGGACAGGGGAGGACGGTCGCTGTTTTTT.

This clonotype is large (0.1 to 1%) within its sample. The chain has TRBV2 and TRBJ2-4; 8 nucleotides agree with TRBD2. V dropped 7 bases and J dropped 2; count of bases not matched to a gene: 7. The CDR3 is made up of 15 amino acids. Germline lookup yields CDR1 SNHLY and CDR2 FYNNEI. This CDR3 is CASTPRGATKNIQYF. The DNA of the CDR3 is TGTGCCAGCACCCCGCGGGGGGCAACCAAAAACATTCAGTACTTC.

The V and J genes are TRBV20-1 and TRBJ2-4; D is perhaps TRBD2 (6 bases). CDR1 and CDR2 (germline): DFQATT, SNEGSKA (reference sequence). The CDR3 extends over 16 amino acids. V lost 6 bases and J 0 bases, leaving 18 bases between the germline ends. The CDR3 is CSAALIVAAAKNIQYF. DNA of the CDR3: TGCAGTGCCGCCTTAATCGTAGCGGCAGCCAAAAACATTCAGTACTTC.

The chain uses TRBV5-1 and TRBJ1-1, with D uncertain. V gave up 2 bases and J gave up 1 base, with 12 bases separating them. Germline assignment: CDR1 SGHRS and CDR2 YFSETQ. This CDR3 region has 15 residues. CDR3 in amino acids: CASSLSGSRNTEAFF. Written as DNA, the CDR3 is TGCGCCAGCAGCTTATCAGGTAGTCGGAACACTGAAGCTTTCTTT. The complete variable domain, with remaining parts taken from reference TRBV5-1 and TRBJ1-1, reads KAGVTQTPRYLIKTRGQQVTLSCSPISGHRSVSWYQQTPGQGLQFLFEYFSETQRNKGNFPGRFSGRQFSNSRSEMNVSTLELGDSALYLCASSLSGSRNTEAFFGQGTRLTVV.

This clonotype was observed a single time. CDR3 residues: CASSPDYLRPELQETQYF. CDR3 bases: TGCGCCAGCAGTCCCGACTACTTACGACCGGAGCTTCAAGAGACCCAGTACTTC. The V gene is TRBV23-1, the J gene TRBJ2-5, with D maybe TRBD2 (5 bases). TRBV23-1 is known as an ORF, though its function is uncertain. The CDR3 spans 18 residues. Trimming cost V 4 bases and J 2 bases, with 23 bases left between them.

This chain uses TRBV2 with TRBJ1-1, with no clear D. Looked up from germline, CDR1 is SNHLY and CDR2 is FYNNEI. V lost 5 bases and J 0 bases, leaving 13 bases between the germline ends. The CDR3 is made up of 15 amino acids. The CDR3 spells CASSPRTALNTEAFF. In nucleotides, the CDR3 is TGTGCCAGCAGTCCCCGGACGGCTCTGAACACTGAAGCTTTCTTT.

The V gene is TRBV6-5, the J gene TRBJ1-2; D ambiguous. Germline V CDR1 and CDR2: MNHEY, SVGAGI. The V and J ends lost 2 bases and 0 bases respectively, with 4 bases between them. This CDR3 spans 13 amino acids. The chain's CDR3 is CASSYTANYGYTF. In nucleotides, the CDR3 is TGTGCCAGCAGTTACACAGCTAACTATGGCTACACCTTC.

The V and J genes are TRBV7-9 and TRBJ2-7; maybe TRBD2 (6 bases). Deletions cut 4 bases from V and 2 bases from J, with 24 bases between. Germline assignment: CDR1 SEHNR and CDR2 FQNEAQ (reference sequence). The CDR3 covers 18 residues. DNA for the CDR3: TGTGCCAGCAGCTCACCCGGGGGTGGTAGCGAGACGACCTACGAGCAGTACTTC. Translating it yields CASSSPGGGSETTYEQYF. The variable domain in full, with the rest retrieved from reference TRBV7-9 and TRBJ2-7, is DTGVSQNPRHKITKRGQNVTFRCDPISEHNRLYWYRQTLGQGPEFLTYFQNEAQLEKSRLLSDRFSAERPKGSFSTLEIQRTEQGDSAMYLCASSSPGGGSETTYEQYFGPGTRLTVT.

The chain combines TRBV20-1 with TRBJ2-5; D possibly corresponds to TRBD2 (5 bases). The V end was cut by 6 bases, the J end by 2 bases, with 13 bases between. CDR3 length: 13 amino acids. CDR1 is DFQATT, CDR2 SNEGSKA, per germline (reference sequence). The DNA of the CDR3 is TGCAGTGCCCCAACTAGGGCACAAGAGACCCAGTACTTC. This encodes CSAPTRAQETQYF.

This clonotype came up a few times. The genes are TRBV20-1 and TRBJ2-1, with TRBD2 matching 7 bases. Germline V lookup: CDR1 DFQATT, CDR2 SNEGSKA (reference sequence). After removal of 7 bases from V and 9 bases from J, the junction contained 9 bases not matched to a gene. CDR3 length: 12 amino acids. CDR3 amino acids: CSGEGRVSEQFF. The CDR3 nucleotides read TGCAGTGGGGAGGGCCGGGTCTCTGAGCAGTTCTTC.

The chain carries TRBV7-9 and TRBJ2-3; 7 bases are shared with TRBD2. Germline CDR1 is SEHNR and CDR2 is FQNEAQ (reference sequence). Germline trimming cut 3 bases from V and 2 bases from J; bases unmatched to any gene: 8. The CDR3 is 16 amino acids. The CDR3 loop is CASSFRASGDTDTQYF. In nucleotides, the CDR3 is TGTGCCAGCAGCTTTCGGGCTAGCGGTGACACAGATACGCAGTATTTT.

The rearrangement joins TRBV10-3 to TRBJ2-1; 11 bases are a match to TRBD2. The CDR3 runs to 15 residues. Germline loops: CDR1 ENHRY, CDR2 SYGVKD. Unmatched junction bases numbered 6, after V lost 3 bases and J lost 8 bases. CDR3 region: CAISELAGERHEQFF. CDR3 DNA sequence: TGTGCCATCAGTGAACTAGCGGGAGAACGGCATGAGCAGTTCTTC.

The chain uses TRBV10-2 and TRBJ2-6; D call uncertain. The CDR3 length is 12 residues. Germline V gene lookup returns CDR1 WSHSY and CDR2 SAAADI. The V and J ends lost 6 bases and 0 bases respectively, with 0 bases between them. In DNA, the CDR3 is TGCGCCAGCAGCTCTGGGGCCAACGTCCTGACTTTC. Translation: CASSSGANVLTF.

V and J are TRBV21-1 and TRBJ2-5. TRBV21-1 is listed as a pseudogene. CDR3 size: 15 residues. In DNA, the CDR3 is TGTGCCAGCAACCCCGTTCGGCCTTCTAAACAGACCCAGTACTTC. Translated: CASNPVRPSKQTQYF.

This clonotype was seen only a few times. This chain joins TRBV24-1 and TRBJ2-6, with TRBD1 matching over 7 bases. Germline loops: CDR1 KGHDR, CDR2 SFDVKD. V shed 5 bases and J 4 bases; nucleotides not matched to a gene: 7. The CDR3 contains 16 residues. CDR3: CATSGQGLSGANVLTF. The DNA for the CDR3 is TGTGCCACCAGTGGACAGGGTCTGAGCGGGGCCAACGTCCTGACTTTC.

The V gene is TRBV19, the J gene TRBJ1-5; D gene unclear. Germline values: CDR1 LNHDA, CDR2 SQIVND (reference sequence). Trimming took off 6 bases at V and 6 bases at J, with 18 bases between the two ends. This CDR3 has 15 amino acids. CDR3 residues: CASSPRGGRTQPQHF. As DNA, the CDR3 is TGTGCCAGTAGCCCCCGGGGAGGGCGCACTCAGCCCCAGCATTTT.

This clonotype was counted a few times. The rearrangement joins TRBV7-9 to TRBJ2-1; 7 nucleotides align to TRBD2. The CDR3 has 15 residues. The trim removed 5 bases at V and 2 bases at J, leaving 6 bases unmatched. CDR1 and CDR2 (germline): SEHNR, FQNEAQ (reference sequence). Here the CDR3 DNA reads TGTGCCAGCAGCCTTTCCGGGGGGACCTACAATGAGCAGTTCTTC. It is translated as CASSLSGGTYNEQFF.